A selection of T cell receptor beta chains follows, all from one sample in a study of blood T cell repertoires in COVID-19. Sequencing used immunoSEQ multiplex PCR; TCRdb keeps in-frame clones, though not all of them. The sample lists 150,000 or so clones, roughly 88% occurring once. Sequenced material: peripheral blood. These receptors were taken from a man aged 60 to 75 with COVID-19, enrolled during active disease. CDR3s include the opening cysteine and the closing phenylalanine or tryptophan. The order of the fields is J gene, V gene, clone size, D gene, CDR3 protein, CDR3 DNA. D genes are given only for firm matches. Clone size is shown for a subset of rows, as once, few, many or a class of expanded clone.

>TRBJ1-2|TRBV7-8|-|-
CASSSQANNYGYTF
TGTGCCAGCAGCTCACAGGCAAACAACTATGGCTACACCTTC
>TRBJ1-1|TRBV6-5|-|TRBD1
CASSRQGSVNTEAFF
TGTGCCAGCAGCCGACAGGGCTCGGTGAACACTGAAGCTTTCTTT
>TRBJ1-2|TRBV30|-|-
CAWSATPGGYTF
TGTGCCTGGAGTGCCACTCCCGGGGGCTACACCTTC
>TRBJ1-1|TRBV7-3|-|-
CASSLTGTTPNTEAFF
TGTGCCAGCAGCTTAACTGGCACAACCCCGAACACTGAAGCTTTCTTT
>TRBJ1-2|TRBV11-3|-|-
CASSPHLGAYGYTF
TGTGCCAGCAGCCCACATTTGGGGGCCTATGGCTACACCTTC
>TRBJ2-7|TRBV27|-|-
CASSLYGGFGGAGTSYEQYF
TGTGCCAGCAGTTTATATGGGGGCTTTGGGGGGGCCGGGACTTCCTACGAGCAGTACTTC
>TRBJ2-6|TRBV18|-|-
CASSPDSSGANVLTF
TGTGCCAGCTCGCCTGACAGCTCTGGGGCCAACGTCCTGACTTTC
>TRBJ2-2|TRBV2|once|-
CASSPTDRFTGELFF
TGTGCCAGCAGTCCGACCGACAGATTCACCGGGGAGCTGTTTTTT
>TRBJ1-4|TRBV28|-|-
CASSLPQYNEKLFF
TGTGCCAGCAGTTTACCACAGTATAATGAAAAACTGTTTTTT
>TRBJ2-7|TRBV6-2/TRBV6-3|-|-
CASSYSGRGHEQYF
TGTGCCAGCAGTTACTCCGGCAGGGGCCACGAGCAGTACTTC
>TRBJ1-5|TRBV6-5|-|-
CASRADSSNQPQHF
TGTGCCAGCAGGGCGGACAGTAGCAATCAGCCCCAGCATTTT
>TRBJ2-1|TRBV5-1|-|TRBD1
CASSSGQTTYNEQFF
TGCGCCAGCAGCTCGGGACAGACAACGTACAATGAGCAGTTCTTC
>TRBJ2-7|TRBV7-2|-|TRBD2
CASRPTSGGSYEQYF
TGTGCCAGCAGACCGACTAGCGGGGGGTCCTACGAGCAGTACTTC
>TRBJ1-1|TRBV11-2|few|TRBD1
CASSLGTLQGAGTEAFF
TGTGCCAGCAGCTTAGGGACTTTACAGGGGGCGGGAACTGAAGCTTTCTTT
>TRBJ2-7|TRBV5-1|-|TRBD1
CASSLGRQGPYEQYF
TGCGCCAGCAGCTTGGGCCGACAGGGGCCCTACGAGCAGTACTTC
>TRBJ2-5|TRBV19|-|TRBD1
CASRGIRQGMYQETQYF
TGTGCCAGTAGGGGAATAAGACAGGGGATGTACCAAGAGACCCAGTACTTC
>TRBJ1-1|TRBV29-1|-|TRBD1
CSVDLGQSEAFF
TGCAGCGTTGATCTGGGACAGAGTGAAGCTTTCTTT
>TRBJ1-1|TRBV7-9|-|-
CASSLGSPFEAFF
TGTGCCAGCAGCTTAGGGAGCCCCTTTGAAGCTTTCTTT
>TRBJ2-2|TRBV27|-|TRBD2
CASSSGTTNTGELFF
TGTGCCAGCAGCTCCGGGACTACGAACACCGGGGAGCTGTTTTTT
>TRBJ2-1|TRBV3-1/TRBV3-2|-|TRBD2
CASSLAGYNEQFF
TGTGCCAGCAGCCTAGCGGGGTACAATGAGCAGTTCTTC
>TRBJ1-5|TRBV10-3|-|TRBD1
CAISAGQGAQPQHF
TGTGCCATCAGTGCGGGACAGGGGGCTCAGCCCCAGCATTTT
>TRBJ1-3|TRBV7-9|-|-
CASSLTSGGSGNTIYF
TGTGCCAGCAGCTTAACCAGTGGAGGCTCTGGAAACACCATATATTTT
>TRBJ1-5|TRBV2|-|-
CASSRRDTNQPQHF
TGTGCCAGCAGTCGCCGGGACACAAATCAGCCCCAGCATTTT
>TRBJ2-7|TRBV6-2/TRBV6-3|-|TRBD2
CASSSTSGSRDEQYF
TGTGCCAGCAGTTCGACTAGCGGGAGTCGCGACGAGCAGTACTTC
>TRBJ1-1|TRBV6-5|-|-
CASRKLNTEAFF
TGTGCCAGCAGAAAGCTAAACACTGAAGCTTTCTTT
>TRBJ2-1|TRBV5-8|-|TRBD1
CASSSGTGGLIHEQFF
TGTGCCAGCAGCAGCGGGACAGGGGGTTTAATCCATGAGCAGTTCTTC